Following are 25 T cell receptor beta chains from one sample sequenced in a study of T cells after yellow fever vaccination. Using its own MiXCR run on the 5' RACE reads, TCRdb lists one record per CDR3 protein. The sample shows 100,000 to 150,000 distinct CDR3 sequences, around 7.7% of them seen only once. This specimen consisted of CD4+ T cells sorted from PBMCs, obtained around 10 days after the first yellow fever vaccination. Source of these receptors: a man in his late teens or twenties who received the YFV17D yellow fever vaccine.

This clonotype was recorded at least ten times. V usage is TRBV5-1 and J usage is TRBJ2-5; TRBD2 agrees at 13 bases. CDR1 and CDR2 from the germline V gene are SGHRS and YFSETQ. This CDR3 region has 18 residues. The trim removed 4 bases at V and 1 base at J, leaving 10 bases unmatched. CDR3 amino acids: CASSVGLAGVYSQETQYF. DNA for the CDR3: TGCGCCAGCAGCGTTGGACTAGCGGGGGTCTATAGCCAAGAGACCCAGTACTTC. Based on the CDR3 plus reference TRBV5-1 and TRBJ2-5, the full variable domain is KAGVTQTPRYLIKTRGQQVTLSCSPISGHRSVSWYQQTPGQGLQFLFEYFSETQRNKGNFPGRFSGRQFSNSRSEMNVSTLELGDSALYLCASSVGLAGVYSQETQYFGPGTRLLVL.

The chain has TRBV5-1 and TRBJ2-3; TRBD1 agrees at 7 bases. The CDR3 is 15 amino acids. The ends lost 4 bases at V and 3 bases at J; junction bases unmatched: 8. Germline lookup yields CDR1 SGHRS and CDR2 YFSETQ. CDR3 sequence reads: CASSPGQAITDTQYF. CDR3 DNA sequence: TGCGCCAGCAGCCCAGGACAGGCTATAACAGATACGCAGTATTTT.

This clonotype appeared many times. The chain uses TRBV27 and TRBJ2-7; 8 nucleotides line up with TRBD1. CDR1 is MNHEY, CDR2 SMNVEV, per germline (reference sequence). The CDR3 consists of 13 residues. Germline trimming cut 2 bases from V and 8 bases from J; bases unmatched to any gene: 5. The CDR3 spells CASSLGGQAKQYF. Written as DNA, the CDR3 is TGTGCCAGCAGTTTAGGGGGACAGGCCAAGCAGTACTTC.

This clonotype was recorded many times. J is TRBJ2-3 and V is TRBV5-1; 12 nucleotides line up with TRBD2. Germline V gene data show CDR1 as SGHRS and CDR2 as YFSETQ. V dropped 3 bases and J dropped 11; count of bases not matched to a gene: 1. The CDR3 sequence is 12 residues long. In DNA, the CDR3 is TGCGCCAGCAGCTGGGGACTAGCGGGGCAGTATTTT. Residues: CASSWGLAGQYF.

Ten or more counts support this clonotype. The J gene is TRBJ1-1, the V gene TRBV7-2; TRBD1 is a possible D gene (5 bases). Trimming took 6 bases from V and 5 from J, leaving 13 bases between them. This CDR3 is built from 13 residues. The V gene's germline CDR1 is SGHTA and CDR2 FQGNSA. The CDR3 sequence is CASSGASETEAFF. The CDR3 DNA reads as TGTGCCAGCAGTGGGGCGTCGGAGACTGAAGCTTTCTTT.

This clonotype was picked up many times. The V call is TRBV11-1, the J call TRBJ2-3; either TRBD1 or TRBD2 may fit D (6 bases each). This CDR3 spans 19 amino acids. Trimming left V 1 base short and J 1 base short, with 21 bases between. Germline values: CDR1 SGHAT, CDR2 FQDESV (reference sequence). The CDR3 spells CASSLEFSWGARGTDTQYF. CDR3 in DNA: TGTGCCAGCAGCTTAGAGTTCTCATGGGGGGCCAGGGGCACAGATACGCAGTATTTT.

This clonotype was seen repeatedly, ten times or more. The chain carries TRBV11-3 and TRBJ2-5, with D possibly being TRBD1 or TRBD2 (6 bases each). Between the trimmed V and J ends, which lost 0 bases and 8 bases, there was a span of 10 bases. Germline-derived CDR1 and CDR2 are SGHNT and YENEEA. The CDR3 is 13 amino acids. Here the CDR3 DNA reads TGTGCCAGCAGCTTAGATTCCGGGGGCACCCAGTACTTC. As protein: CASSLDSGGTQYF.

This clonotype was detected a few times. V gene TRBV5-1 combines with J gene TRBJ2-3, with D perhaps matching TRBD2 (6 bases). V shed 3 bases and J shed 6 bases, with 14 bases lying between them. The CDR3 has 14 amino acids. The germline CDR1 and CDR2 sequences are SGHRS and YFSETQ. The CDR3 loop reads CASSSGLPHDTQYF. The CDR3 region has the DNA TGCGCCAGCAGCTCAGGACTACCCCACGATACGCAGTATTTT.

This clonotype was seen many times. One end of the junction fails to match germline, which may point to a read error. The V call is TRBV28, the J call TRBJ1-6; D perhaps matches TRBD1 (6 bases). Germline lookup yields CDR1 MDHEN and CDR2 SYDVKM. The CDR3 length is 15 residues. The chain's CDR3 is CVSSLGGDSGSPLHF. CDR3 bases: TGTGTCAGCAGTTTAGGGGGGGACTCAGGATCACCCCTCCACTTT.

With regard to this clonotype: This could be a read error, since a much larger clone is one nucleotide away. V gene TRBV20-1 combines with J gene TRBJ2-3; 8 bases are shared with TRBD1. The germline CDR1 and CDR2 sequences are DFQATT and SNEGSKA (reference sequence). The CDR3 contains 14 residues. The CDR3 sequence: CSARPGGVRDSQYF. The CDR3 coding sequence is TGCAGTGCTAGACCAGGGGGCGTGAGAGATTCGCAGTATTTT.

Remarks on this clonotype: The junction departs from the called germline gene at one end, perhaps through a read error. The rearrangement uses TRBV4-3 and TRBJ2-2, with a tentative D call TRBD2 (5 bases). Germline CDR1 reads LGHNA; CDR2 reads YSLEER. The CDR3 runs to 18 residues. The CDR3 here is CASSQDLLRTSHQVEMFF. The CDR3 DNA is TGCGCCAGCAGCCAAGATTTACTGCGGACTTCCCACCAAGTGGAGATGTTTTTT.

This clonotype was counted a single time. The chain recombines TRBV4-2 with TRBJ2-7; D possibly corresponds to TRBD1 (5 bases). The CDR3 runs 17 residues. Trimming left V 5 bases short and J 0 bases short, with 20 bases between. In germline, CDR1 is LGHNA, CDR2 YNFKEQ. CDR3 sequence (DNA): TGTGCCAGCAGCAACTCCCATGGGGCGCTTCCCTCCTACGAGCAGTACTTC. As protein: CASSNSHGALPSYEQYF.

This clonotype was picked up many times. The chain links TRBV7-8 to TRBJ1-2; TRBD1 agrees at 8 bases. The V gene's germline CDR1 is SGHVS and CDR2 FQNEAQ. This CDR3 is 16 amino acids long. Losses at the gene ends were 3 bases for V and 6 bases for J; bases not matched to a gene: 12. The CDR3 nucleotides are TGTGCCAGCAGCTTGTCAATGGCGCAGGGGGCTGATGGCTACACCTTC. Translating gives CASSLSMAQGADGYTF.

This clonotype has ten or more counts. J is TRBJ1-5 and V is TRBV6-1; perhaps TRBD1 as D (5 bases). Trimming took 4 bases from V and 0 from J, leaving 10 bases between them. The CDR3 is made up of 15 amino acids. Germline V gene sequence: CDR1 MNHNS, CDR2 SASEGT. CDR3 protein: CASSVGGPSNQPQHF. In nucleotides, the CDR3 is TGTGCCAGCAGTGTGGGGGGTCCTAGCAATCAGCCCCAGCATTTT.

This clonotype was seen at least ten times. The chain uses TRBV9 and TRBJ2-3; D is undetermined. V shed 0 bases and J shed 2 bases, with 4 bases lying between them. CDR1 and CDR2 from the germline V gene are SGDLS and YYNGEE. The CDR3 consists of 13 residues. The DNA for the CDR3 is TGTGCCAGCAGCGTAGGACCCACAGATACGCAGTATTTT. Its protein is CASSVGPTDTQYF. Combining the CDR3 with reference TRBV9 and TRBJ2-3 gives the whole variable domain DSGVTQTPKHLITATGQRVTLRCSPRSGDLSVYWYQQSLDQGLQFLIQYYNGEERAKGNILERFSAQQFPDLHSELNLSSLELGDSALYFCASSVGPTDTQYFGPGTRLTVL.

In its sample, this clonotype was seen many times. This rearrangement joins TRBV7-2 to TRBJ2-5, with D perhaps given as TRBD1 or TRBD2 (5 bases each). The length of the CDR3 is 14 residues. The germline V gene encodes CDR1 SGHTA and CDR2 FQGNSA. V was cut by 1 base and J by 0 bases, with 6 bases left in between. CDR3 in amino acids: CASSLGGYQETQYF. The DNA for the CDR3 is TGTGCCAGCAGCTTAGGGGGGTACCAAGAGACCCAGTACTTC.

This clonotype was seen repeatedly, ten times or more. V gene TRBV20-1 combines with J gene TRBJ2-1; a weak D match, TRBD2 (5 bases). CDR3 size: 13 residues. Germline loops: CDR1 DFQATT, CDR2 SNEGSKA (reference sequence). Trimming stripped 0 bases from V and 6 bases from J, with 9 bases between. This CDR3 reads CSAREASPNEQFF. For the CDR3, the DNA is TGCAGTGCTAGAGAGGCTAGCCCCAATGAGCAGTTCTTC.

This clonotype was recorded at least ten times. The chain links TRBV7-6 to TRBJ2-2; either TRBD1 or TRBD2 may supply D (6 bases each). CDR1 and CDR2 from the germline V gene are SGHVS and FNYEAQ. The CDR3 runs 13 residues. V was pared by 8 bases and J by 6 bases, with 13 bases between. The CDR3 nucleotides are TGTGCCAGCGGGGGGCAAAACTCCGGGGAGCTGTTTTTT. Its translation: CASGGQNSGELFF.

The table lists this clonotype with many counts. The chain links TRBV28 to TRBJ1-6, with a tentative D call TRBD1 (6 bases). CDR3 length: 12 amino acids. V shed 3 bases and J shed 18 bases, with 15 bases lying between them. CDR1 MDHEN and CDR2 SYDVKM come from the germline V gene. CDR3 coding DNA: TGTGCCAGCAGTTTTTCGGGACAAGGGGACCACTTT. Translated: CASSFSGQGDHF.

The sample holds many counts of this clonotype. The chain is built from TRBV7-9 and TRBJ1-1; D ambiguous. Germline V gene sequence: CDR1 SEHNR, CDR2 FQNEAQ (reference sequence). The CDR3 runs 13 residues. V was cut by 7 bases and J by 4 bases, with 13 bases left in between. The CDR3 protein is CASTISGVTEAFF. DNA for the CDR3: TGTGCCAGCACAATTAGTGGTGTCACTGAAGCTTTCTTT. The entire variable domain, with the rest obtained from reference TRBV7-9 and TRBJ1-1, is as follows: DTGVSQNPRHKITKRGQNVTFRCDPISEHNRLYWYRQTLGQGPEFLTYFQNEAQLEKSRLLSDRFSAERPKGSFSTLEIQRTEQGDSAMYLCASTISGVTEAFFGQGTRLTVV.

In its sample, this clonotype was seen many times. The chain has TRBV2 and TRBJ1-5, with 12 bases fitting TRBD1. V trimming: 6 bases; J trimming: 6 bases; junction bases outside the gene matches: 6. Per germline, CDR1 SNHLY and CDR2 FYNNEI. CDR3 length: 15 amino acids. The CDR3 loop reads CASRGDRGLGQPQHF. The CDR3 bases are TGTGCCAGCAGAGGGGACAGGGGGCTTGGTCAGCCCCAGCATTTT.

The chain uses TRBV20-1 and TRBJ2-6; the D is unclear. Trimming took off 5 bases at V and 2 bases at J, with 7 bases between the two ends. The CDR3 runs to 13 residues. The germline gives CDR1 DFQATT, CDR2 SNEGSKA (reference sequence). The CDR3 is CSAPRPGANVLTF. DNA of the CDR3: TGCAGTGCTCCCAGACCTGGGGCCAACGTCCTGACTTTC.

The gene calls are TRBV7-2 and TRBJ1-2, with D possibly TRBD1 on 6 matching bases. V lost 2 bases and J lost 1, with 11 bases in between. CDR3 length equals 15 residues. In germline, CDR1 is SGHTA, CDR2 FQGNSA. CDR3 loop: CASSLRGGGNYGYTF. The CDR3 DNA reads TGTGCCAGCAGCTTAAGGGGGGGCGGTAACTATGGCTACACCTTC.

Comment on this clonotype: This clone may be a read error of a much larger clone one base away. The chain links TRBV7-9 to TRBJ2-1; D remains ambiguous. Germline V gives CDR1 SEHNR, CDR2 FQNEAQ (reference sequence). The CDR3 spans 12 residues. V was cut by 5 bases and J by 9 bases, with 11 bases left in between. CDR3 amino acids: CASSLDGIEQFF. The CDR3 DNA reads as TGTGCCAGCAGCCTCGACGGCATTGAGCAGTTCTTC.

V and J are TRBV6-2 or TRBV6-3 and TRBJ2-1, with D perhaps TRBD1 (6 bases). The germline V gene encodes CDR1 MNHEY and CDR2 SVGEGT. The CDR3 is made up of 14 amino acids. The V gene lost 6 bases and the J gene lost 8 bases, with 17 bases spanning the gap. Here the CDR3 DNA reads TGTGCCAGCAGAAGACTACAGGGCGTCCATGAGCAGTTCTTC. The encoded protein is CASRRLQGVHEQFF.